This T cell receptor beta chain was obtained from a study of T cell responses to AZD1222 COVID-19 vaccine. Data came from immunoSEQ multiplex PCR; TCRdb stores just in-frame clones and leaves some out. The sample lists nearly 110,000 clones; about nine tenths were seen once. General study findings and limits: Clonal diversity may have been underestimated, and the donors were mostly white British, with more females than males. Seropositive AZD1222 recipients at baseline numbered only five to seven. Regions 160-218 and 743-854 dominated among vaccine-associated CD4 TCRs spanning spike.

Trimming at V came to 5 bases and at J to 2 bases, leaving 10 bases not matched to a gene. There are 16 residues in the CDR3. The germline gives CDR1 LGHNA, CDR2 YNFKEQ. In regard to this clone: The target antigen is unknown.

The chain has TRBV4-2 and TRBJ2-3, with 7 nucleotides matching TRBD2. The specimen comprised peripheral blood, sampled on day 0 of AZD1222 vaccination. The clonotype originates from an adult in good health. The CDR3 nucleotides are TGTGCCAGCAGCACAGACCCGCGGGGGTCCACAGATACGCAGTATTTT. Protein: CASSTDPRGSTDTQYF.